This T cell receptor beta chain was sequenced for a study of blood T cell repertoires in COVID-19. About the research overall: Italy, Spain and the United States were the sources of the convalescent and acute COVID-19 samples. Nucleic acid was either cDNA or gDNA, and it came from T cells, B-cell-depleted T cells, or PBMCs.

This CDR3 contains 14 residues. V shed 5 bases and J 3 bases; nucleotides not matched to a gene: 4. The V gene's germline CDR1 is SQVTM and CDR2 ANQGSEA. This clone was detected only once. Sequenced by immunoSEQ multiplex PCR; TCRdb stores in-frame clones only, minus some. The sample carries 300,000 to 350,000 clones, roughly 88% recorded once. This chain links TRBV29-1 with TRBJ2-3; 11 bases align to TRBD1. The receptor was derived from a woman in her 30s with COVID-19, enrolled during active disease. Input material: peripheral blood. CDR3: CSVTGQGVTDTQYF. The CDR3 coding sequence is TGCAGCGTTACGGGACAGGGGGTTACAGATACGCAGTATTTT.